A single sample gave rise to the 5 T cell receptor beta chains below, sequenced in a study of control samples from healthy donors and cancer patients. Profiled with immunoSEQ multiplex PCR; TCRdb holds only in-frame clones, not every one. The data contain 90,000 to 95,000 clones, around four fifths of them singletons. Material for sequencing was blood. The receptors originated from a man under 40 in good health.

This chain uses TRBV2 with TRBJ2-1, with 10 positions matching TRBD1. Trimming at V came to 6 bases and at J to 6 bases, leaving 8 bases not matched to a gene. Germline lookup yields CDR1 SNHLY and CDR2 FYNNEI. This CDR3 is 15 amino acids long. The CDR3 sequence: CASRKGGTGVNEQFF. DNA of the CDR3: TGTGCCAGCAGGAAAGGCGGGACAGGGGTCAATGAGCAGTTCTTC. Supplemented by reference TRBV2 and TRBJ2-1, the full variable domain reads EPEVTQTPSHQVTQMGQEVILRCVPISNHLYFYWYRQILGQKVEFLVSFYNNEISEKSEIFDDQFSVERPDGSNFTLKIRSTKLEDSAMYFCASRKGGTGVNEQFFGPGTRLTVL.

The V and J genes are TRBV11-2 and TRBJ2-7; 7 bases agree with TRBD2. Germline trimming cut 5 bases from V and 0 bases from J; bases unmatched to any gene: 7. The CDR3 runs to 15 residues. The germline V gene has CDR1 SGHAT and CDR2 FQNNGV. CDR3 in DNA: TGTGCCAGCAGCCCCGCTGCGGGGGACTCCTACGAGCAGTACTTC. Its translation is CASSPAAGDSYEQYF.

The chain recombines TRBV11-2 with TRBJ2-3; 7 positions match TRBD2. CDR1 SGHAT and CDR2 FQNNGV come from the germline V gene. V shed 0 bases, J shed 3 bases, and the junction held 3 bases outside the gene matches. This CDR3 has 15 residues. The CDR3 bases are TGTGCCAGCAGCTTAGATCTCGGGGGGACAGATACGCAGTATTTT. As protein: CASSLDLGGTDTQYF.

The table lists this clone with a count of one. This chain connects TRBV5-4 to TRBJ1-2; a possible D gene is TRBD1 (5 bases). This CDR3 has 13 residues. Trimming pared 4 bases from V and 7 bases from J, leaving 14 bases between. Germline CDR1 and CDR2: SGHNT and YYREEE (reference sequence). The CDR3, as DNA: TGTGCCAGCAGCGGGACGGAATACGGTGGCTACACCTTC. Protein product: CASSGTEYGGYTF.

V gene TRBV2 combines with J gene TRBJ1-5; 7 bases are a match to TRBD1. The CDR3 contains 13 residues. V shed 5 bases and J 4 bases; nucleotides not matched to a gene: 2. CDR1 and CDR2 (germline): SNHLY, FYNNEI. The CDR3 sequence: CASSWDSNQPQHF. CDR3 coding DNA: TGTGCCAGCAGTTGGGACAGTAATCAGCCCCAGCATTTT.